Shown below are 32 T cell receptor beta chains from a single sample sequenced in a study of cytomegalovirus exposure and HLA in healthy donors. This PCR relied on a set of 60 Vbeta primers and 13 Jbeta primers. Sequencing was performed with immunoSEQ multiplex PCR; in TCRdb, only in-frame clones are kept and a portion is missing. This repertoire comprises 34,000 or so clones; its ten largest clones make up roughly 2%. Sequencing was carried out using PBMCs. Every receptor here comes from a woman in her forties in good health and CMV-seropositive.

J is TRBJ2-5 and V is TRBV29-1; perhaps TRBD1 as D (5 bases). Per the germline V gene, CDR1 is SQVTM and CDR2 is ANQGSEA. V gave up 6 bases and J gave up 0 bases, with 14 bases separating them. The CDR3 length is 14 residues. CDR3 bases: TGCAGCGTGGGGCGTTCGACAGACCAAGAGACCCAGTACTTC. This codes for CSVGRSTDQETQYF.

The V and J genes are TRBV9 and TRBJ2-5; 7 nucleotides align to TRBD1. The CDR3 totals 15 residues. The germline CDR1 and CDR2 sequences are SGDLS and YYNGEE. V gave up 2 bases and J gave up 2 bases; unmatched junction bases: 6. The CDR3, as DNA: TGTGCCAGCAGCGTCGGGACAGCTTTTCAAGAGACCCAGTACTTC. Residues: CASSVGTAFQETQYF.

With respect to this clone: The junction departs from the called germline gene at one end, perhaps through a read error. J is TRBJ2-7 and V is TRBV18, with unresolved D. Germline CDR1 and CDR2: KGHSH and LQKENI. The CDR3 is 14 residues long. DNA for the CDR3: TGTGCCAGCTCACCACCGGGCAGCTCCTACGGGCAGTACTTC. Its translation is CASSPPGSSYGQYF.

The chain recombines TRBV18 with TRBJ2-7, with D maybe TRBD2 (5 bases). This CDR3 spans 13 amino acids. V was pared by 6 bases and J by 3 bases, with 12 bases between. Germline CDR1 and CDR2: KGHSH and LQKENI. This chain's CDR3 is CASSPGLVYEQYF. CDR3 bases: TGTGCCAGCTCCCCAGGACTCGTCTACGAGCAGTACTTC. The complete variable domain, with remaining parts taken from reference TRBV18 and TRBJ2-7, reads NAGVMQNPRHLVRRRGQEARLRCSPMKGHSHVYWYRQLPEEGLKFMVYLQKENIIDESGMPKERFSAEFPKEGPSILRIQQVVRGDSAAYFCASSPGLVYEQYFGPGTRLTVT.

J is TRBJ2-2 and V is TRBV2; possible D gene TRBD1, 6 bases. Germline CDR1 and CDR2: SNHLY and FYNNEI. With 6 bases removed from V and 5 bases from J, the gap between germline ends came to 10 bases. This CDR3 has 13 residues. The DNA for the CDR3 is TGTGCCAGCAGCCCACAGGGAACCGGGGAGCTGTTTTTT. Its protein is CASSPQGTGELFF.

CDR3 DNA: TGTGCCAGCAGCCAAGGGATTAAGGGAGCTGAAGCTTTCTTT. This sequence encodes CASSQGIKGAEAFF. The chain employs TRBV4-2 and TRBJ1-1; D uncertain. Germline assignment: CDR1 LGHNA and CDR2 YNFKEQ. V was cut by 1 base and J by 6 bases, with 12 bases left in between. This CDR3 region has 14 residues.

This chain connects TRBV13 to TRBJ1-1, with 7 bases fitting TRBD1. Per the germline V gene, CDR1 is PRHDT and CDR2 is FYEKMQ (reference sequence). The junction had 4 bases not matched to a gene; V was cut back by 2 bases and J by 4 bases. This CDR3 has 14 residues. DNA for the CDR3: TGTGCCAGCAGCTTAAGGTCAGGGGGCACTGAAGCTTTCTTT. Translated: CASSLRSGGTEAFF.

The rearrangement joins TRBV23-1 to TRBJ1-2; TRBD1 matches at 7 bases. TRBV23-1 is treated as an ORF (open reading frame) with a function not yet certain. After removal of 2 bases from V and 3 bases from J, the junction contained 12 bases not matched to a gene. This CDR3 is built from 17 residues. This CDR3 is CASSQPPKDRSDYGYTF. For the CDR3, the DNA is TGCGCCAGCAGTCAACCGCCCAAGGACAGGAGTGACTATGGCTACACCTTC.

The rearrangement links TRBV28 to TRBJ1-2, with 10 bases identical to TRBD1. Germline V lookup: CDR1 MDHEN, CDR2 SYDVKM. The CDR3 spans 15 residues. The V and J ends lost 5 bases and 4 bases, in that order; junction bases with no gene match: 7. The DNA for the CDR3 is TGTGCCAGCAGTGGACAGGGGGGATTGGCCTATGGCTACACCTTC. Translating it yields CASSGQGGLAYGYTF.

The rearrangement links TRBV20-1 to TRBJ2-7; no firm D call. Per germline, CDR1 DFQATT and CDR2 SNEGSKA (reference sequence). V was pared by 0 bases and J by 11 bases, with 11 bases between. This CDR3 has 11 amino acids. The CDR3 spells CSAREPGAEYF. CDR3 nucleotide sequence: TGCAGTGCTAGAGAGCCCGGAGCCGAGTACTTC.

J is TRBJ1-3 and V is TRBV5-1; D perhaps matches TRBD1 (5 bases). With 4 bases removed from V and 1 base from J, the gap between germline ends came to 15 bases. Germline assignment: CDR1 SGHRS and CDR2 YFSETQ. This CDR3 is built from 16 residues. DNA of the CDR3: TGCGCCAGCAGCGCAACTATTCAGGGATCTGGAAACACCATATATTTT. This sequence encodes CASSATIQGSGNTIYF.

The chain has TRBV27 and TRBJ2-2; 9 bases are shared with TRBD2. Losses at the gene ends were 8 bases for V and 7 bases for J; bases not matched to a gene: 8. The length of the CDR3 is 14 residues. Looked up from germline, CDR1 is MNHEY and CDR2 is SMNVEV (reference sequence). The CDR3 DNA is TGTGCCAGCTTAGCGGGAGTGGGAAACGGGGAGCTGTTTTTT. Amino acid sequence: CASLAGVGNGELFF.

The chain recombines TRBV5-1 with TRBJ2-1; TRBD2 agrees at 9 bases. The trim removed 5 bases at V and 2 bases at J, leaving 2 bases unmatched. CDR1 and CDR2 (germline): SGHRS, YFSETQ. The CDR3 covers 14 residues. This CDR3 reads CASSIAGAYNEQFF. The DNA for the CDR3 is TGCGCCAGCAGTATAGCGGGAGCCTACAATGAGCAGTTCTTC.

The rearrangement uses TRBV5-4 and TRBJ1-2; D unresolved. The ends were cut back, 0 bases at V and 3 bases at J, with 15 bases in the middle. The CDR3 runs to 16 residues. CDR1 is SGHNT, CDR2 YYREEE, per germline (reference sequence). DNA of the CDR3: TGTGCCAGCAGCTTGGGGGGAGGGCATCGGGACTATGGCTACACCTTC. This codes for CASSLGGGHRDYGYTF.

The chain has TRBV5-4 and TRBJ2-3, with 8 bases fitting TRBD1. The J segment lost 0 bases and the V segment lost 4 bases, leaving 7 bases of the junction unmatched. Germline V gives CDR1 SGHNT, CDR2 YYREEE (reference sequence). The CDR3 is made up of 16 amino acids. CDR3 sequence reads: CASSHGTGTSTDTQYF. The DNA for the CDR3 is TGTGCCAGCAGCCACGGGACAGGAACTAGCACAGATACGCAGTATTTT.

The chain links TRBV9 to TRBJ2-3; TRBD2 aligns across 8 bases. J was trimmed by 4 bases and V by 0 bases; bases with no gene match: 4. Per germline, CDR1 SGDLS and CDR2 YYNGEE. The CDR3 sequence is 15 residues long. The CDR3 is CASSVDRLAPDTQYF. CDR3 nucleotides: TGTGCCAGCAGCGTAGACCGACTAGCGCCAGATACGCAGTATTTT.

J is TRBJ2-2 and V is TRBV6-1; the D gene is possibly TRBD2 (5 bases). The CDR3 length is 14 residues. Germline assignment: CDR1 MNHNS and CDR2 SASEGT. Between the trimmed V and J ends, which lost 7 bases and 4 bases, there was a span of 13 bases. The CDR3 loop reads CASTPAGFTGELFF. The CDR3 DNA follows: TGTGCCAGCACCCCCGCGGGTTTCACCGGGGAGCTGTTTTTT.

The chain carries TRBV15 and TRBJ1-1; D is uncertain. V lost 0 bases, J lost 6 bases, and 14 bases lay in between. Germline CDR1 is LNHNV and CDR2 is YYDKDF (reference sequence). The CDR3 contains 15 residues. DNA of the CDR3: TGTGCCACCAGCAGAGATCGTGCCTCTTCGGCTGAAGCTTTCTTT. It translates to CATSRDRASSAEAFF.

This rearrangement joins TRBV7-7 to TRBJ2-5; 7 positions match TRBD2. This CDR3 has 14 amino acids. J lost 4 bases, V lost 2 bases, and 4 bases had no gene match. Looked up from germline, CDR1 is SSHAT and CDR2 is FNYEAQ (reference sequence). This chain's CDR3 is CASSLSTSRETQYF. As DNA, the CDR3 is TGTGCCAGCAGCTTATCGACTAGCAGAGAGACCCAGTACTTC.

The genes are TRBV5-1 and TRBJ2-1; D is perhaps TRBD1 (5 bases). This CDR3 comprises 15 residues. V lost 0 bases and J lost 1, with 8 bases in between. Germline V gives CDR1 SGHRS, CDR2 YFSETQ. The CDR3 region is CASSLVPGSYNEQFF. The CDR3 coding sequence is TGCGCCAGCAGCTTGGTGCCAGGGTCCTACAATGAGCAGTTCTTC.

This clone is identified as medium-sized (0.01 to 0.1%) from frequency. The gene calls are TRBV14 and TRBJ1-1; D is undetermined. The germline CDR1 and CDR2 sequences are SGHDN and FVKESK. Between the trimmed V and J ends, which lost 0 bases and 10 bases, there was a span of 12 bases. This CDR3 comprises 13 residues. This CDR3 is CASSQDLEGRAFF. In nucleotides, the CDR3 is TGTGCCAGCAGCCAAGATTTGGAGGGTCGAGCTTTCTTT.

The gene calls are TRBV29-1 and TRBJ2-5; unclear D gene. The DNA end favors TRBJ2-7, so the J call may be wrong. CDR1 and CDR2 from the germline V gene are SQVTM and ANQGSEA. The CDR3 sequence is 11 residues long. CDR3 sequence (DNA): TGCAGCGTTACGTTAAGTCACGAGCAGTACTTC. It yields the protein CSVTLSHEQYF.

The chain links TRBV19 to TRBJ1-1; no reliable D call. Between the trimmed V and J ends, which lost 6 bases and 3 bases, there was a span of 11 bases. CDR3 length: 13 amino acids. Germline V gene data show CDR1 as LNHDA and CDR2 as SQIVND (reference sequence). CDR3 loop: CASRGRRDTEAFF. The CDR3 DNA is TGTGCCAGTAGGGGCAGGCGGGACACTGAAGCTTTCTTT.

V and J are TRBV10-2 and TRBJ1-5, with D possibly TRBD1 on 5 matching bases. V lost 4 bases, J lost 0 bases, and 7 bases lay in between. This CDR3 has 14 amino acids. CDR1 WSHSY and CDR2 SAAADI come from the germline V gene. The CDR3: CASSGQYSNQPQHF. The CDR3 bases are TGCGCCAGCAGTGGACAGTATAGCAATCAGCCCCAGCATTTT.

The CDR3 reads CASGLGDFEQYF. For the CDR3, the DNA is TGTGCTAGTGGTTTGGGGGACTTTGAGCAGTACTTC. V usage is TRBV12-5 and J usage is TRBJ2-7; possible D gene TRBD2, 6 bases. Trimming pared 1 base from V and 7 bases from J, leaving 8 bases between. The CDR3 spans 12 residues. CDR1 and CDR2 (germline): LGHNT, FRNRAP.

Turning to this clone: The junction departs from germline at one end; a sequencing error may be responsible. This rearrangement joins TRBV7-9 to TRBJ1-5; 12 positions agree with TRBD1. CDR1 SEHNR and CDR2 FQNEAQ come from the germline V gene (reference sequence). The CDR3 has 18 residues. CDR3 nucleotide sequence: TGTGCCAACAGCCCCGGGACAGGGGGCACTGTGGGCAATCAGCCCCAGCATTTT. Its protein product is CANSPGTGGTVGNQPQHF.

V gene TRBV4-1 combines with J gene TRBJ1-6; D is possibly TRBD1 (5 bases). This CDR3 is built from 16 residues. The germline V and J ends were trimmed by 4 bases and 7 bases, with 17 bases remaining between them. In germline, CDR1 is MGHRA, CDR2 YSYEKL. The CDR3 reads CASSRLGGGQNSPLHF. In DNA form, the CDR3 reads TGCGCCAGCAGCCGACTCGGGGGTGGGCAGAATTCACCCCTCCACTTT.

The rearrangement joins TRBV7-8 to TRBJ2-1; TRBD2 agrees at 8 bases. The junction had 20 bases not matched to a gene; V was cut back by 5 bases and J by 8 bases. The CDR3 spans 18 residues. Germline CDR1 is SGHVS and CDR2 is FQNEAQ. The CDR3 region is CASSPPVRVAGGPYEQFF. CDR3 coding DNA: TGTGCCAGCAGCCCCCCCGTTAGGGTGGCGGGGGGCCCCTATGAGCAGTTCTTC.

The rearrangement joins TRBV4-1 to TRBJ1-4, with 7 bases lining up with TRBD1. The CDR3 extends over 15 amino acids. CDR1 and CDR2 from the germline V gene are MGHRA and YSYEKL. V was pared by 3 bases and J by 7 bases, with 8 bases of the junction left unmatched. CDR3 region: CASSQEGARVEKLFF. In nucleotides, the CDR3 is TGCGCCAGCAGCCAGGAGGGGGCGCGTGTTGAAAAACTGTTTTTT.

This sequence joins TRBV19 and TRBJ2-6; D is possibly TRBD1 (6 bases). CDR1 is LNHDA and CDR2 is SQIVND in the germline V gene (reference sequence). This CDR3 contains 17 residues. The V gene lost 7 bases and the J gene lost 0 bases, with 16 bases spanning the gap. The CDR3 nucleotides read TGTGCCAGTACTAGGGGACACGATGTCTCTGGGGCCAACGTCCTGACTTTC. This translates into CASTRGHDVSGANVLTF.

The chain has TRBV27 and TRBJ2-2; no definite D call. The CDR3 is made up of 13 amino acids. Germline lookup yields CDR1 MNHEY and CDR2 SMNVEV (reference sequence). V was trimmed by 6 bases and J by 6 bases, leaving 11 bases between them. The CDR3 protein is CASSPAGSGELFF. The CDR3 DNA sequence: TGTGCCAGCAGCCCAGCAGGATCCGGGGAGCTGTTTTTT.

CDR3 sequence: CASSATDSNQPQHF. For the CDR3, the DNA is TGTGCCAGCAGTGCGACAGATAGCAATCAGCCCCAGCATTTT. This chain links TRBV6-5 with TRBJ1-5; a possible D gene is TRBD1 (5 bases). The V end was cut by 5 bases, the J end by 0 bases, with 8 bases between. Germline V CDR1 and CDR2: MNHEY, SVGAGI. This CDR3 comprises 14 residues.